Listed below are T cell receptor beta chains from one sample, sequenced in a study of blood T cell repertoires in COVID-19. Clones were sequenced by immunoSEQ multiplex PCR, and TCRdb holds only the in-frame ones, with some missing. The table includes tens of thousands of clones, 70% to 85% detected once. Sequenced input: peripheral blood. Receptor source: a woman aged 55-75 years with acute or convalescent COVID-19. Both conserved end residues are part of each CDR3. Fields, in order: V gene, D gene, J gene, clone size, CDR3 DNA, CDR3 protein. The D gene is left open where the match is weak. The size field is filled for only some rows; it gives once, few, many or a size class.

V: TRBV19
D: TRBD1
J: TRBJ2-2
size: NA
DNA: TGTGCCAGTAGTGTGGGACAGGTAATCTCCGGGGAGCTGTTTTTT
CDR3: CASSVGQVISGELFF

V: TRBV25-1
D: NA
J: TRBJ2-2
size: NA
DNA: TGTGCCAGCAGTGAAGTCTTCGGAGTGCCCGGGGAGCTGTTTTTT
CDR3: CASSEVFGVPGELFF

V: TRBV28
D: NA
J: TRBJ1-5
size: NA
DNA: TGTGCCAGCAGTTTTCAGGGGACCTCTAGCAATCAGCCCCAGCATTTT
CDR3: CASSFQGTSSNQPQHF

V: TRBV5-6
D: TRBD1
J: TRBJ1-4
size: NA
DNA: TGTGCCAGCAGCTTGACAGGGGGTGAAGAAAAACTGTTTTTT
CDR3: CASSLTGGEEKLFF

V: TRBV18
D: TRBD1
J: TRBJ2-7
size: NA
DNA: TGTGCCAGCTCACCGCCGACAGGGGGGGGCGAGCAGTACTTC
CDR3: CASSPPTGGGEQYF

V: TRBV5-1
D: NA
J: TRBJ1-6
size: NA
DNA: TGCGCCAGCAGCTTGGGGGGGGGATATAATTCACCCCTCCACTTT
CDR3: CASSLGGGYNSPLHF

V: TRBV5-1
D: TRBD1
J: TRBJ2-2
size: NA
DNA: TGCGCCAGCAGACCGCGACAGGGGGCGTACGGGGAGCTGTTTTTT
CDR3: CASRPRQGAYGELFF

V: TRBV6-4
D: NA
J: TRBJ2-7
size: NA
DNA: TGTGCCAGCAGTGTCTGGCACGAGCAGTACTTC
CDR3: CASSVWHEQYF

V: TRBV3-1/TRBV3-2
D: NA
J: TRBJ1-6
size: NA
DNA: TGTGCCAGCAGCCAAGCCCAACTCGGGGGGCTCCACTTT
CDR3: CASSQAQLGGLHF

V: TRBV18
D: NA
J: TRBJ1-6
size: NA
DNA: TGTGCCAGCTCATTCTTAAGGGAACCTCTGGAGGATAATTCACCCCTCCACTTT
CDR3: CASSFLREPLEDNSPLHF

V: TRBV19
D: TRBD1
J: TRBJ1-1
size: few
DNA: TGTGCCAGTAGTCTCCGGACAGGTGCGGGCTACACTGAAGCTTTCTTT
CDR3: CASSLRTGAGYTEAFF

V: TRBV5-5
D: TRBD2
J: TRBJ2-1
size: once
DNA: TGTGCCAGCAGACTAGCGGTCTACAATGAGCAGTTCTTC
CDR3: CASRLAVYNEQFF

V: TRBV9
D: NA
J: TRBJ1-2
size: NA
DNA: TGTGCCAGCAGCGTCGCCTGGGCCCTCTATGGCTACACCTTC
CDR3: CASSVAWALYGYTF

V: TRBV5-4
D: TRBD2
J: TRBJ2-3
size: NA
DNA: TGTGCCAGCAGCCCTAGCGGGGTAACAGATACGCAGTATTTT
CDR3: CASSPSGVTDTQYF